Listed here are 11 T cell receptor beta chains from one sample, sequenced in a study of blood T cell repertoires in COVID-19. Profiled with immunoSEQ multiplex PCR; TCRdb holds only in-frame clones, not every one. The table includes 100,000 to 150,000 clones, about 85% detected once. The sequenced sample was peripheral blood. The receptors derive from a human donor in a cohort sampled during active COVID-19.

The chain carries TRBV7-6 and TRBJ2-7; no clear D. Germline CDR1 is SGHVS and CDR2 is FNYEAQ. This CDR3 is built from 11 residues. The ends were cut back, 8 bases at V and 3 bases at J, with 8 bases in the middle. CDR3 sequence reads: CASGQRYEQYF. CDR3 bases: TGTGCCAGCGGTCAGCGCTACGAGCAGTACTTC. Combining the CDR3 with reference TRBV7-6 and TRBJ2-7 gives the whole variable domain GAGVSQSPRYKVTKRGQDVALRCDPISGHVSLYWYRQALGQGPEFLTYFNYEAQQDKSGLPNDRFSAERPEGSISTLTIQRTEQRDSAMYRCASGQRYEQYFGPGTRLTVT.

Comments on this clone: One junction end does not reproduce the germline sequence, and a read error may be involved. This chain connects TRBV24-1 to TRBJ2-7; no reliable D call. CDR1 is KGHDR and CDR2 is SFDVKD in the germline V gene. The CDR3 loop spans 13 amino acids. This chain's CDR3 is CATSDEAGFPLNF. CDR3 in DNA: TGTGCCACCAGTGATGAGGCCGGGTTTCCCTTGAACTTC.

This chain joins TRBV19 and TRBJ2-7; 8 nucleotides agree with TRBD1. The V gene's germline CDR1 is LNHDA and CDR2 SQIVND (reference sequence). The CDR3 is 15 residues long. The trim removed 3 bases at V and 4 bases at J, leaving 8 bases unmatched. The CDR3 DNA reads as TGTGCCAGTAGTATGTCCGCAGGGGGCAGGTACGAGCAGTACTTC. This codes for CASSMSAGGRYEQYF.

This chain connects TRBV30 to TRBJ2-1; D is possibly TRBD1 (5 bases). CDR3 length: 11 residues. Germline V CDR1 and CDR2: GTSNPN, SVGIG (reference sequence). Trimming stripped 4 bases from V and 11 bases from J, with 12 bases between. DNA of the CDR3: TGTGCCTGGACCATACAGGAAAAGCAGTTCTTC. It yields the protein CAWTIQEKQFF. The whole variable domain, remainder taken from reference TRBV30 and TRBJ2-1, is SQTIHQWPATLVQPVGSPLSLECTVEGTSNPNLYWYRQAAGRGLQLLFYSVGIGQISSEVPQNLSASRPQDRQFILSSKKLLLSDSGFYLCAWTIQEKQFFGPGTRLTVL.

The rearrangement links TRBV15 to TRBJ2-3, with 15 bases fitting TRBD2. V trimming: 2 bases; J trimming: 0 bases; junction bases outside the gene matches: 9. Germline V gene sequence: CDR1 LNHNV, CDR2 YYDKDF (reference sequence). This CDR3 is 20 amino acids long. The CDR3 DNA reads as TGTGCCACCAGCAGAATAGGACTAGCGGGAGGGATGGGGAGCACAGATACGCAGTATTTT. Protein product: CATSRIGLAGGMGSTDTQYF.

A remark on this clone: At the DNA level, this CDR3 is encoded by other sequences in the same sample as well. The rearrangement uses TRBV5-1 and TRBJ2-2; 9 nucleotides line up with TRBD2. The CDR3 spans 15 residues. Losses at the gene ends were 4 bases for V and 1 base for J; bases not matched to a gene: 2. The germline gives CDR1 SGHRS, CDR2 YFSETQ. CDR3 coding DNA: TGCGCCAGCAGCCTTAGCGGGGGGAACACCGGGGAGCTGTTTTTT. Its protein is CASSLSGGNTGELFF.

The chain combines TRBV10-1 with TRBJ2-7; 8 bases map to TRBD1. J gave up 3 bases and V 7 bases, and 8 bases lay outside the gene matches. The CDR3 runs to 14 residues. Per germline, CDR1 WNHNN and CDR2 SYGVQD (reference sequence). CDR3 protein: CASTYGTGVYEQYF. The CDR3 DNA reads as TGCGCCAGCACCTACGGGACAGGAGTCTACGAGCAGTACTTC.

This clone was observed once. This chain links TRBV18 with TRBJ2-6; no definite D call. V lost 0 bases and J 0 bases, leaving 6 bases between the germline ends. The CDR3 is made up of 16 amino acids. Germline V CDR1 and CDR2: KGHSH, LQKENI. The chain's CDR3 is CASSPPLSSGANVLTF. DNA of the CDR3: TGTGCCAGCTCACCACCGCTGAGCTCTGGGGCCAACGTCCTGACTTTC.

This clone appeared a few times. The rearrangement joins TRBV5-1 to TRBJ2-7, with TRBD1 matching over 9 bases. The germline V gene encodes CDR1 SGHRS and CDR2 YFSETQ. The CDR3 length is 12 residues. Unmatched junction bases numbered 2, after V lost 4 bases and J lost 6 bases. DNA of the CDR3: TGCGCCAGCAGCCCGGACAGGGGCGAGCAGTACTTC. Translation: CASSPDRGEQYF.

The CDR3 region is CASSTGLAGGGSSYNEQFF. The CDR3 coding sequence is TGTGCCAGTAGTACTGGACTAGCGGGAGGGGGATCCTCCTACAATGAGCAGTTCTTC. The V and J genes are TRBV19 and TRBJ2-1, with 15 bases lining up with TRBD2. The CDR3 length is 19 residues. The germline CDR1 and CDR2 sequences are LNHDA and SQIVND (reference sequence). With 4 bases clipped from V and 0 bases from J, the junction kept 7 bases outside the gene matches. Together with reference TRBV19 and TRBJ2-1, the CDR3 gives the full variable domain: DGGITQSPKYLFRKEGQNVTLSCEQNLNHDAMYWYRQDPGQGLRLIYYSQIVNDFQKGDIAEGYSVSREKKESFPLTVTSAQKNPTAFYLCASSTGLAGGGSSYNEQFFGPGTRLTVL.

This clone was counted a few times. V usage is TRBV5-1 and J usage is TRBJ2-2; 7 bases align to TRBD2. With V trimmed by 4 bases and J by 6 bases, 9 bases remained unmatched. The CDR3 consists of 15 residues. The germline V gene encodes CDR1 SGHRS and CDR2 YFSETQ. In DNA, the CDR3 is TGCGCCAGCAGCCGGACTAGGAATCCGGCCGGGGAGCTGTTTTTT. Amino acids: CASSRTRNPAGELFF.